This T cell receptor beta chain was profiled in a study of blood T cells in healthy people across ages (dated by TCRdb to the mid-2010s). About the investigation overall: Template switching captured roughly one uniquely barcoded TCR beta cDNA molecule per two T cells in model experiments. Age-related changes in TCR beta repertoire diversity were measured in the study by deep sequencing normalized with unique cDNA molecular identifiers. The donors were divided into four age groups: young (average approximately 17 years), middle-aged (under 40), aged (under 70) and long-lived (roughly 82). To avoid experimental bias, donors of different ages were spread randomly across the sequencing lanes. Using the same blood draw, the study looked at two additional independent replicas of 1 million unique cDNA reads for two donors, one aged 18 to 30 and the other aged 80 or older. General conclusions and limits of the study: Observed TCR beta diversity per million T cells fell roughly linearly with age, and a significant reduction was already apparent by age around 40. Donor CMV infection status was unknown, potentially confounding age-related changes in expanded clonotypes. A strong correlation was found between observed TCR beta diversity and the percentage of naive T cells measured by flow cytometry. Compared with the aged group, more naive CD4+ T cells, fewer expanded clones and increased TCR diversity were shown by the long-lived group, suggesting age selection. Estimates of total diversity based on one million sequenced T cells were regarded as lower bounds and as underestimates. Because profiling used bulk unsorted PBMCs, naive and antigen-experienced compartments could not be compared conclusively.

To prepare the library, 5' RACE was applied. Instrument on record: Illumina HiSeq 2500. The second PCR ran for about 6 to 12 cycles and used a J-beta primer mix along with a sample-barcoded 5' primer. A template-switch 5' adaptor carrying 12 random nucleotides introduced a unique molecular identifier onto each TCR beta cDNA molecule. Each sample yielded at least 2.5 million CDR3-containing paired-end reads. First-strand cDNA was synthesized from all RNA with the Mint cDNA synthesis kit, primed by a TRBC-specific oligonucleotide. After uracil-DNA glycosylase treatment, a first 18-cycle PCR used universal primers M1SS and BC2_uni_R on all cDNA. Per the source publication's procedure: For normalization, 1 million high-quality reads were randomly selected from each sample, with every read carrying a distinct molecular identifier. Instead of being binned into consensus sequences, reads that shared molecular identifiers were thrown out. MiTCR, set to a Q25 quality threshold and the strictest error-elimination algorithm, was used for CDR3 identification, clonotype clustering and error correction. A nonparametric unseen species model using Euler transformation provided a lower-bound estimate of total TCR beta diversity. TCRdb applied fastp at Q25 and MiXCR to the public reads, then kept only in-frame beta chains. Rows merge per CDR3 protein into single entries with the most common DNA and genes. What appears here as the V and J calls and clone size reflects TCRdb's work, not the paper's. This sample has under 1 million distinct CDR3 sequences in its table, and more than 40% of those were observed once. About a fifth of the sample rests with the top ten.

On this clonotype: There is no known antigen for this receptor. No clone much larger than this one lies a single base away; base qualities are absent.

Donors were a few dozen systemically healthy Caucasian individuals from Russia aged roughly 6 to 100 years. Around 10 milliliters of peripheral blood were drawn from each donor into EDTA-treated Vacutainer tubes. Ficoll-Paque density-gradient centrifugation was used to isolate PBMCs, with at least 6 million obtained per sample. Total RNA, at least 5 micrograms per sample, was extracted from PBMCs with Trizol reagent. For every donor, an aliquot of PBMCs went through flow cytometry to measure the percentages of naive CD45RAhigh/CD27high T cells. The germline V gene (reference sequence) supplies CDR1 MNHEY and CDR2 SMNVEV. Germline trimming amounts to 0 bases on V and 3 bases on J, with 1 as the count of junction bases outside the gene matches. Taken from cysteine to phenylalanine, the CDR3 has 14 residues. The kept DNA is CDR3 alone, 42 bases in frame from the first base.

Sequencing was done on a sample of blood. Recombination connected TRBV27 to TRBJ2-5; 7 of the junction bases match TRBD1. The receptor comes from a man aged 55 to 70 in good health. CDR3 region: CASSLSTGEETQYF. In nucleotide form, the sequence is TGTGCCAGCAGTTTATCTACAGGGGAAGAGACCCAGTACTTC.